Below are 4 T cell receptor beta chains sequenced from a single sample in a study of CD8+ T cells in alopecia areata. Extracted RNA was reverse transcribed into cDNA, the sequencing template. Here immunoSEQ multiplex PCR was the method, and the copy in TCRdb shows in-frame clones only, minus some. Of roughly 130,000 clones listed, approximately 53% are singletons. Sequences were derived from CD4+ T cells sorted from blood, sampled at week 0. The receptors stem from a human donor with alopecia areata.

This clone was seen repeatedly, ten times or more. The V call is TRBV6-4, the J call TRBJ2-2; D tentatively fits TRBD1 or TRBD2 (5 bases each). V gave up 6 bases and J gave up 2 bases, with 10 bases separating them. The CDR3 runs 14 residues. Per the germline V gene, CDR1 is MRHNA and CDR2 is SNTAGT. The CDR3 protein is CASSLGTNTGELFF. The CDR3 DNA is TGTGCCAGCAGCTTGGGGACCAACACCGGGGAGCTGTTTTTT.

The chain links TRBV2 to TRBJ1-1; D may be TRBD1 (5 bases). CDR3 size: 13 residues. CDR1 is SNHLY, CDR2 FYNNEI, per germline. V lost 1 base to trimming and J lost 4 bases, with 7 bases between them. In DNA form, the CDR3 reads TGTGCCAGCAGTGAAGAGGGGAGCACTGAAGCTTTCTTT. This codes for CASSEEGSTEAFF.

The chain has TRBV2 and TRBJ2-1; 13 nucleotides line up with TRBD2. CDR3 length: 18 amino acids. Trimming took 7 bases from V and 2 from J; bases not matched to a gene: 11. Germline V gene sequence: CDR1 SNHLY, CDR2 FYNNEI. The CDR3 loop reads CASTRTSGGAVAYNEQFF. The CDR3 DNA sequence: TGTGCCAGCACCCGAACTAGCGGGGGGGCAGTAGCCTACAATGAGCAGTTCTTC.

The J gene is TRBJ2-7, the V gene TRBV7-9, with 8 bases aligning to TRBD1. From germline, CDR1 is SEHNR and CDR2 FQNEAQ (reference sequence). After removal of 7 bases from V and 4 bases from J, the junction contained 9 bases not matched to a gene. The CDR3 consists of 14 residues. The CDR3 is CASTHTGGRYEQYF. The CDR3 coding sequence is TGTGCCAGCACACATACAGGGGGTCGGTACGAGCAGTACTTC.